The 13 T cell receptor beta chains listed next were all sequenced from one sample in a study of T cell responses to AZD1222 COVID-19 vaccine. Profiling relied on immunoSEQ multiplex PCR, and the TCRdb table lists in-frame clones only, not all of them. The table has around 130,000 clones, about 86% seen once. The material was peripheral blood, obtained on day 0 of AZD1222 vaccination. Receptor source: an adult in good health.

The chain combines TRBV5-1 with TRBJ1-3; unclear D gene. Trimming pared 0 bases from V and 4 bases from J, leaving 8 bases between. There are 14 residues in the CDR3. Germline V gene lookup returns CDR1 SGHRS and CDR2 YFSETQ. The CDR3 DNA sequence: TGCGCCAGCAGCTTGGGGGGAGGCGGAAACACCATATATTTT. Translated: CASSLGGGGNTIYF.

The V call is TRBV4-3, the J call TRBJ1-1; D perhaps matches TRBD1 (5 bases). The V end lost 4 bases, the J end lost 2 bases, and 17 bases lay between the germline ends. This CDR3 comprises 16 residues. CDR1 and CDR2 (germline): LGHNA, YSLEER. The CDR3 DNA is TGCGCCAGCAGCCCGCACGACGGACAATTTAACACTGAAGCTTTCTTT. Amino acid sequence: CASSPHDGQFNTEAFF.

This sequence joins TRBV7-2 and TRBJ1-1, with D possibly TRBD1 on 6 matching bases. The germline V and J ends were trimmed by 0 bases and 0 bases, with 17 bases remaining between them. CDR1 and CDR2 (germline): SGHTA, FQGNSA. This CDR3 has 18 residues. In nucleotides, the CDR3 is TGTGCCAGCAGCTTAGCAGCCTTGACAGGTTTTTTGAACACTGAAGCTTTCTTT. Translated: CASSLAALTGFLNTEAFF.

A few counts support this clone. This chain uses TRBV6-9 with TRBJ1-4; D call uncertain. The CDR3 has 14 amino acids. Germline V CDR1 and CDR2: MNHGY, SVAAGI. V was shortened by 3 bases and J by 0 bases, with 5 bases between the two germline ends. DNA for the CDR3: TGTGCCAGCAGTTACAGTGCAACTAATGAAAAACTGTTTTTT. Protein: CASSYSATNEKLFF.

The V and J genes are TRBV18 and TRBJ2-7; perhaps D is TRBD1 or TRBD2 (5 bases each). From germline, CDR1 is KGHSH and CDR2 LQKENI. The CDR3 runs 15 residues. The V and J ends lost 1 base and 6 bases respectively, with 16 bases between them. CDR3 DNA sequence: TGTGCCAGCTCACCACTGGGGGAAAGGGGCGCCGAGCAGTACTTC. Protein product: CASSPLGERGAEQYF.

The chain joins TRBV10-3 to TRBJ1-1, with D maybe TRBD1 (6 bases). The CDR3 has 16 amino acids. V was shortened by 7 bases and J by 5 bases, with 23 bases between the two germline ends. The germline V gene has CDR1 ENHRY and CDR2 SYGVKD. The CDR3 region is CAITEGHVNSGTEAFF. The DNA of the CDR3 is TGTGCCATCACCGAGGGACACGTCAACTCTGGAACTGAAGCTTTCTTT.

This chain joins TRBV30 and TRBJ1-1; perhaps TRBD1 as D (5 bases). The V gene's germline CDR1 is GTSNPN and CDR2 SVGIG (reference sequence). The CDR3 length is 12 residues. The V gene lost 5 bases and the J gene lost 4 bases, with 11 bases spanning the gap. CDR3 residues: CAWDRPFTEAFF. In nucleotides, the CDR3 is TGTGCCTGGGACAGACCCTTCACTGAAGCTTTCTTT.

This clone was seen once. This chain links TRBV3-1 (or the pseudogene TRBV3-2) with TRBJ2-3; D is possibly TRBD1 (5 bases). This CDR3 region has 14 residues. Deletions cut 1 base from V and 4 bases from J, with 9 bases between. CDR1 and CDR2 (germline): LGHDT, YNNKEL (reference sequence). CDR3 sequence reads: CASSQVLGADTQYF. The CDR3 nucleotides are TGTGCCAGCAGCCAAGTGTTAGGGGCAGATACGCAGTATTTT.

The gene calls are TRBV6-1 and TRBJ1-1; 12 bases agree with TRBD1. This CDR3 contains 17 residues. The V gene's germline CDR1 is MNHNS and CDR2 SASEGT. Germline trimming cut 2 bases from V and 4 bases from J; bases unmatched to any gene: 8. The CDR3 nucleotides are TGTGCCAGCAGTGAACGCCCCGGGACAGGGGGCATCACTGAAGCTTTCTTT. Its translation is CASSERPGTGGITEAFF.

In regard to this clone: Other DNA sequences in the same sample also yield this CDR3. The J gene is TRBJ2-7, the V gene TRBV3-1 (or the pseudogene TRBV3-2), with D unclear. The CDR3 has 12 residues. V was trimmed by 4 bases and J by 0 bases, leaving 4 bases between them. Per germline, CDR1 LGHDT and CDR2 YNNKEL (reference sequence). CDR3 residues: CASSPSSYEQYF. CDR3 bases: TGTGCCAGCAGCCCGAGCTCCTACGAGCAGTACTTC.

The chain links TRBV5-5 to TRBJ1-2; 8 positions agree with TRBD1. Germline CDR1 SGHKS, CDR2 YYEKEE (reference sequence). The V and J ends lost 5 bases and 6 bases, in that order; junction bases with no gene match: 24. The CDR3 is 19 amino acids. CDR3 sequence (DNA): TGTGCCAGCAGATCACTTTACCAGGACAGGGTTTTGAAACTCAATGGCTACACCTTC. Translation gives CASRSLYQDRVLKLNGYTF. The whole variable domain, filled in from reference TRBV5-5 and TRBJ1-2, reads DAGVTQSPTHLIKTRGQQVTLRCSPISGHKSVSWYQQVLGQGPQFIFQYYEKEERGRGNFPDRFSARQFPNYSSELNVNALLLGDSALYLCASRSLYQDRVLKLNGYTFGSGTRLTVV.

The chain joins TRBV7-2 to TRBJ2-3; D gene unclear. CDR1 is SGHTA, CDR2 FQGNSA, per germline. The CDR3 totals 14 residues. V was shortened by 3 bases and J by 2 bases, with 9 bases between the two germline ends. The CDR3 spells CASSLAETTDTQYF. The DNA of the CDR3 is TGTGCCAGCAGCTTGGCGGAGACCACAGATACGCAGTATTTT.

CDR3 residues: CASSLTAGELFF. The CDR3 region has the DNA TGTGCCAGCAGTTTAACGGCCGGGGAGCTGTTTTTT. The chain joins TRBV28 to TRBJ2-2; D uncertain. This CDR3 is 12 amino acids long. Germline CDR1 reads MDHEN; CDR2 reads SYDVKM. V shed 2 bases and J shed 6 bases, with 4 bases lying between them.